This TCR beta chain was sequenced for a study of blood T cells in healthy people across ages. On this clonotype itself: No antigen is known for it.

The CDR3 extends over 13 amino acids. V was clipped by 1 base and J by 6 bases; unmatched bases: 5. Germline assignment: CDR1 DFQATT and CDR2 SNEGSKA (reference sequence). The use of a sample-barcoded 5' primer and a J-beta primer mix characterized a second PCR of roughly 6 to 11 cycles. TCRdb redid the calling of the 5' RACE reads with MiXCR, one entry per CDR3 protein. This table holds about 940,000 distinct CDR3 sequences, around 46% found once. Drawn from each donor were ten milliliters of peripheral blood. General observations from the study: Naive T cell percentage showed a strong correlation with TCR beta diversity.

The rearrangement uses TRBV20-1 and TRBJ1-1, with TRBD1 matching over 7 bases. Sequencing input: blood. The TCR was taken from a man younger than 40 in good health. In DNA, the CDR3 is TGCAGTGCTAGAGGCGAGGGGACAGCTGAAGCTTTCTTT. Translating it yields CSARGEGTAEAFF.